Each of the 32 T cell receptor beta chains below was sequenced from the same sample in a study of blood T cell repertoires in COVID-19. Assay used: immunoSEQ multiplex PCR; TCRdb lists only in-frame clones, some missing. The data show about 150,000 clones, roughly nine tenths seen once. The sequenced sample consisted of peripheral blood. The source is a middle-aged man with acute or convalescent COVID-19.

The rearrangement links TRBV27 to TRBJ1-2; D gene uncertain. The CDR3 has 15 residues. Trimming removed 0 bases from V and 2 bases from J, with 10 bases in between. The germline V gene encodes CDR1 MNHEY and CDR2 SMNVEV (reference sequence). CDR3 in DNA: TGTGCCAGCAGTTTATCGTGGAGCCGGAACTATGGCTACACCTTC. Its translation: CASSLSWSRNYGYTF.

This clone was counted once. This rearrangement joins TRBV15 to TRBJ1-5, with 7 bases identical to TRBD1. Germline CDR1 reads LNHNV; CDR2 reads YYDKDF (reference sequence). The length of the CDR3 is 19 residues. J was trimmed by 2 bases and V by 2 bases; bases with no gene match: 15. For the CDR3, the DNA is TGTGCCACCAGCAGATTTCCCCGGGACAGCCGGAGTGGCAATCAGCCCCAGCATTTT. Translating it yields CATSRFPRDSRSGNQPQHF.

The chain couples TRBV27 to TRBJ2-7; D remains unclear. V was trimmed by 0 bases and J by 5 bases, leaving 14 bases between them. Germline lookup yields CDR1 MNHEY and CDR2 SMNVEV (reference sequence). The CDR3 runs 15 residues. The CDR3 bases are TGTGCCAGCAGTTTATCCCCGACAAGGTCCCACGAGCAGTACTTC. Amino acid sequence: CASSLSPTRSHEQYF.

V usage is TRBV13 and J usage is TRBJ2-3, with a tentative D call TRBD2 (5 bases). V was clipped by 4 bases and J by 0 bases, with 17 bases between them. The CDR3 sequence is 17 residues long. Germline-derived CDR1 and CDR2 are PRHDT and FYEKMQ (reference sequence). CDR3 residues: CASSSLGYAASTDTQYF. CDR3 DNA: TGTGCCAGCAGCTCACTAGGTTACGCGGCTAGCACAGATACGCAGTATTTT.

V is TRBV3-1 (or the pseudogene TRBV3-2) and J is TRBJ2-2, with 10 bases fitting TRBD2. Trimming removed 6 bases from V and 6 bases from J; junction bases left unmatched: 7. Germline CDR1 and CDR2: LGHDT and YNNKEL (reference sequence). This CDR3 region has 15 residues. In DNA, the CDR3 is TGTGCCAGCAGTCTTAGCGGGAGGATCCCCGGGGAGCTGTTTTTT. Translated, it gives CASSLSGRIPGELFF.

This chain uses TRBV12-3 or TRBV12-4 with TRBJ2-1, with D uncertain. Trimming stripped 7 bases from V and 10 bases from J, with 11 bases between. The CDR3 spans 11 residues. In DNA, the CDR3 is TGTGCCAGCACCCTAATCCAAGAGCAGTTCTTC. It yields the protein CASTLIQEQFF.

The CDR3: CATSGRANNEQFF. The CDR3 DNA follows: TGTGCCACCAGCGGCAGGGCCAACAATGAGCAGTTCTTC. The rearrangement links TRBV24-1 to TRBJ2-1; maybe TRBD1 (5 bases). Per germline, CDR1 KGHDR and CDR2 SFDVKD. The CDR3 has 13 residues. The V end lost 7 bases, the J end lost 5 bases, and 11 bases lay between the germline ends.

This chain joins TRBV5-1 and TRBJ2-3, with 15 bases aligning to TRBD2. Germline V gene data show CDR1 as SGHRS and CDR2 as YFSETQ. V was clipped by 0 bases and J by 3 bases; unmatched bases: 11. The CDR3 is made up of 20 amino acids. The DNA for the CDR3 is TGCGCCAGCAGCTTGGCCGCTGGACTAGCGGGGGGGCCAGGGACAGATACGCAGTATTTT. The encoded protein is CASSLAAGLAGGPGTDTQYF.

The CDR3 DNA reads as TGTGCCAGCAGCTCGCGAGGGGGGGACCATAGCAATCAGCCCCAGCATTTT. It encodes CASSSRGGDHSNQPQHF. V gene TRBV27 combines with J gene TRBJ1-5, with TRBD1 as a possible D gene (6 bases). CDR1 MNHEY and CDR2 SMNVEV come from the germline V gene (reference sequence). The V end was cut by 6 bases, the J end by 0 bases, with 18 bases between. The CDR3 contains 17 residues.

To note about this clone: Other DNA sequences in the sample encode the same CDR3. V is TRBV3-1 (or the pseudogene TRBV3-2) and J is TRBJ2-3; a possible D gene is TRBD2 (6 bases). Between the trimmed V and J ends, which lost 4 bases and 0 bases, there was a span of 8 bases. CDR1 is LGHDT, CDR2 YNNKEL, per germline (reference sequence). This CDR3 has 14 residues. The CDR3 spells CASSRGVSTDTQYF. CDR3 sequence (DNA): TGTGCCAGCAGCCGGGGGGTAAGCACAGATACGCAGTATTTT.

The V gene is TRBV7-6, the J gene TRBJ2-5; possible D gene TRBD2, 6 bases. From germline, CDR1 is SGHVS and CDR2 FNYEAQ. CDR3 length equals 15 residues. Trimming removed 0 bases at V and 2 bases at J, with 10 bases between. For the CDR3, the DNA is TGTGCCAGCAGCTTAGCGGGACTCGAACAAGAGACCCAGTACTTC. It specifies CASSLAGLEQETQYF.

CDR3: CASSSAPGVGYTF. DNA of the CDR3: TGTGCCAGCAGTTCCGCCCCAGGTGTTGGCTACACCTTC. The chain combines TRBV27 with TRBJ1-2, with D unresolved. V gave up 4 bases and J gave up 7 bases, with 13 bases separating them. Germline CDR1 reads MNHEY; CDR2 reads SMNVEV (reference sequence). The CDR3 is made up of 13 amino acids.

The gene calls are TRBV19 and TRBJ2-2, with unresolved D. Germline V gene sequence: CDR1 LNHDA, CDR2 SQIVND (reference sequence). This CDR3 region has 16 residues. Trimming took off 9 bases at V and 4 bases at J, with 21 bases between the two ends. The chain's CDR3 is CASSRPPNLGTGELFF. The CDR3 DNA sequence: TGTGCCAGCTCACGTCCTCCTAATCTCGGCACCGGGGAGCTGTTTTTT.

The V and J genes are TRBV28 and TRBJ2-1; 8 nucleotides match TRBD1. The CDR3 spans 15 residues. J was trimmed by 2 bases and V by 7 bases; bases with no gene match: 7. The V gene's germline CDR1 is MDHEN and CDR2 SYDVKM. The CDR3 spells CASTLPGQAYNEQFF. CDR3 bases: TGTGCCAGCACCCTGCCGGGACAGGCCTACAATGAGCAGTTCTTC.

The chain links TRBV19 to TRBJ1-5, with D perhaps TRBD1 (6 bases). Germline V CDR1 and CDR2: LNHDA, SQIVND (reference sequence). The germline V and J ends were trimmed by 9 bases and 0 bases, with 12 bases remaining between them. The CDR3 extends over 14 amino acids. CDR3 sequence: CASQGSSSNQPQHF. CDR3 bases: TGTGCCAGCCAGGGGAGTAGTAGCAATCAGCCCCAGCATTTT.

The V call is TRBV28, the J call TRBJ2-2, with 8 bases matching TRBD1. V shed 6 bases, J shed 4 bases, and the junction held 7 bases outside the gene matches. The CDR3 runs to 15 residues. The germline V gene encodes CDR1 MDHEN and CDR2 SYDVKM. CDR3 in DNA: TGTGCCAGCAGCGTAGGACAGGGAGCCACCGGGGAGCTGTTTTTT. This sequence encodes CASSVGQGATGELFF. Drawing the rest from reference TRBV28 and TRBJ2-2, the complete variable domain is DVKVTQSSRYLVKRTGEKVFLECVQDMDHENMFWYRQDPGLGLRLIYFSYDVKMKEKGDIPEGYSVSREKKERFSLILESASTNQTSMYLCASSVGQGATGELFFGEGSRLTVL.

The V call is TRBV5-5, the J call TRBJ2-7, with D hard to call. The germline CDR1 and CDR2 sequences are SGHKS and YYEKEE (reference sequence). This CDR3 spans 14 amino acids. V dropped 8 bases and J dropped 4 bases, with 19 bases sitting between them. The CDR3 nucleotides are TGTGCCAGTATCCGCCAGGCCCCGAGATACGAGCAGTACTTC. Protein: CASIRQAPRYEQYF.

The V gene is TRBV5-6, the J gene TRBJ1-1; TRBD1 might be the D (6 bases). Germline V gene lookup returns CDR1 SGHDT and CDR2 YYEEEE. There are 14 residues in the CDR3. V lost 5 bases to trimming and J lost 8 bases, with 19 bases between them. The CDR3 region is CASRYRVGDKEAFF. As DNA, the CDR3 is TGTGCCAGCAGATATAGGGTGGGGGACAAAGAAGCTTTCTTT. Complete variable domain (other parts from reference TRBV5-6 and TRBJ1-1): DAGVTQSPTHLIKTRGQQVTLRCSPKSGHDTVSWYQQALGQGPQFIFQYYEEEERQRGNFPDRFSGHQFPNYSSELNVNALLLGDSALYLCASRYRVGDKEAFFGQGTRLTVV.

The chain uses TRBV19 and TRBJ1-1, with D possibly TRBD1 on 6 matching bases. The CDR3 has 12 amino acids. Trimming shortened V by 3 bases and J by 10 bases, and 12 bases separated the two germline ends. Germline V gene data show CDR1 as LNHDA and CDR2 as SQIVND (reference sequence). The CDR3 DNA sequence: TGTGCCAGTAGTATCGGGGGGCGCCCAGCTTTCTTT. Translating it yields CASSIGGRPAFF.

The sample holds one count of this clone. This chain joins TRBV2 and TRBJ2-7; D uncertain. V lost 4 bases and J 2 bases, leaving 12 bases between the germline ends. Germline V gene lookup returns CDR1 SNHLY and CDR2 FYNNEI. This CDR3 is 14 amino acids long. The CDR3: CASSGAVPAYEQYV. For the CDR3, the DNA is TGTGCCAGCAGTGGGGCAGTGCCAGCCTACGAGCAGTACGTC.

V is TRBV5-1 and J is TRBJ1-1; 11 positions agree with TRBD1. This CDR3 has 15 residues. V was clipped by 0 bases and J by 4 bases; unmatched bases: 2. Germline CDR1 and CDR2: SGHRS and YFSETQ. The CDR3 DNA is TGCGCCAGCAGCTTGGTCGGGACAGGGGGCACTGAAGCTTTCTTT. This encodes CASSLVGTGGTEAFF.

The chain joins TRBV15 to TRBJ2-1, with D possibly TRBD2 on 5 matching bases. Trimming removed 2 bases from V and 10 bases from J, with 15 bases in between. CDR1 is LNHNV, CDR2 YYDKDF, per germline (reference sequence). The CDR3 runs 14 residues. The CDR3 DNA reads TGTGCCACCAGCAGATCCGGGAAGGCAGAGGAGCAGTTCTTC. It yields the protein CATSRSGKAEEQFF.

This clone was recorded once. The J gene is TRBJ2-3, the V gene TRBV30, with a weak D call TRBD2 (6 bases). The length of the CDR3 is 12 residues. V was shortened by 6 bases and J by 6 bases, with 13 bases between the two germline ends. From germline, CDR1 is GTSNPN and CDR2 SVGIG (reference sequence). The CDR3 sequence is CACPAGRDTQYF. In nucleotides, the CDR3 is TGTGCCTGCCCCGCGGGAAGGGATACGCAGTATTTT.

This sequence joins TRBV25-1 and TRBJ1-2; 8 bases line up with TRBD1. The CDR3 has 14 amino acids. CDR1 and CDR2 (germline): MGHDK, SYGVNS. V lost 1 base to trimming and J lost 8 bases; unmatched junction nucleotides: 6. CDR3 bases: TGTGCCAGCAGTGAATGGGGGCAGGGGGCCGGCTACACCTTC. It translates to CASSEWGQGAGYTF.

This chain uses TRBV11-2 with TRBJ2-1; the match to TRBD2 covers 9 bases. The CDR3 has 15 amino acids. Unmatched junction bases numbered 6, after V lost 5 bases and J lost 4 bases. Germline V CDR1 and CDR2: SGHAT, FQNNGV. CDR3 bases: TGTGCCAGCAGCACCGGACTAGCGCCGTACAATGAGCAGTTCTTC. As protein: CASSTGLAPYNEQFF. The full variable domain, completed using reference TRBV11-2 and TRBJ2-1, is EAGVAQSPRYKIIEKRQSVAFWCNPISGHATLYWYQQILGQGPKLLIQFQNNGVVDDSQLPKDRFSAERLKGVDSTLKIQPAKLEDSAVYLCASSTGLAPYNEQFFGPGTRLTVL.

The CDR3 DNA reads TGTGCCACCAGTGATCTAGCGGGAGGCTCCTACAATGAGCAGTTCTTC. Amino acids: CATSDLAGGSYNEQFF. V is TRBV24-1 and J is TRBJ2-1; 11 positions match TRBD2. V dropped 3 bases and J dropped 0; count of bases not matched to a gene: 0. The germline CDR1 and CDR2 sequences are KGHDR and SFDVKD. The CDR3 runs 16 residues.

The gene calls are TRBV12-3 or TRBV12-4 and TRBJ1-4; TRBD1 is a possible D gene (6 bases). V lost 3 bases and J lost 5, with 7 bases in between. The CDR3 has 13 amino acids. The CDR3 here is CASSFTGNEKLFF. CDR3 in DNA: TGTGCCAGCAGTTTTACAGGGAATGAAAAACTGTTTTTT.

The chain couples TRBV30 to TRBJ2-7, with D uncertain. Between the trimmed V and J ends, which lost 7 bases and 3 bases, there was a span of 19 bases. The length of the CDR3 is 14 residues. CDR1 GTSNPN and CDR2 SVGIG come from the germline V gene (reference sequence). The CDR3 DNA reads TGTGCCTATACTAAGGCAGCTATAAGCTACGAGCAGTACTTC. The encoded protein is CAYTKAAISYEQYF.

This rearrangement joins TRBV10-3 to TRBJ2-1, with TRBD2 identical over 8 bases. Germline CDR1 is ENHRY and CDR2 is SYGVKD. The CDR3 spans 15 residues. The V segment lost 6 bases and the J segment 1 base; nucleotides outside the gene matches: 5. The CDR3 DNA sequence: TGTGCCATCAGACCGGGACTAGGGTCCTACAATGAGCAGTTCTTC. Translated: CAIRPGLGSYNEQFF.

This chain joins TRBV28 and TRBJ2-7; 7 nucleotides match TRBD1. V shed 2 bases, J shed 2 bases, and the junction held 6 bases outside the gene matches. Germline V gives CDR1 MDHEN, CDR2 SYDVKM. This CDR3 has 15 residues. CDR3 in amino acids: CASSLGPTGPYEQYV. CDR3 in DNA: TGTGCCAGCAGTTTAGGACCGACAGGGCCCTACGAGCAGTACGTC.

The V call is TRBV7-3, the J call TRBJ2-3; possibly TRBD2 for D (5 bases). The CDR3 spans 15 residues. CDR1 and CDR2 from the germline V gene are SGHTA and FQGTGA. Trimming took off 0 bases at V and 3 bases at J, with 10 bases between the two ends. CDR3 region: CASSLTRELTDTQYF. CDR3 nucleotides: TGTGCCAGCAGCTTAACGAGGGAGCTGACAGATACGCAGTATTTT.

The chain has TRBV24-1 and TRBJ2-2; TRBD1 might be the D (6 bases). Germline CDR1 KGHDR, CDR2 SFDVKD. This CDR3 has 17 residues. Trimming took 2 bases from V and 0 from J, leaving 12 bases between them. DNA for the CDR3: TGTGCCACCAGTGATTGGTTTGGGGGCTCGAACACCGGGGAGCTGTTTTTT. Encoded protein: CATSDWFGGSNTGELFF.